The next 2 T cell receptor beta chains were all read from a single sample in a study of graft-versus-host responses after intestinal transplantation. Their target antigens are unknown. Sequencing was performed with immunoSEQ multiplex PCR; in TCRdb, only in-frame clones are kept and a portion is missing. This sample has under 65,000 clones, with around 92% found just once. This specimen consisted of unstimulated CD4+ T cells sorted from spleen or lymph node cells, obtained before transplant. The receptors here all came from a human donor who was the organ donor for an intestinal transplant.

The rearrangement uses TRBV6-6 and TRBJ1-4; TRBD1 aligns across 8 bases. This CDR3 has 16 residues. Germline assignment: CDR1 MNHNY and CDR2 SVGAGI (reference sequence). The V segment lost 0 bases and the J segment 8 bases; nucleotides outside the gene matches: 8. CDR3 region: CASSYSRSGGREKLFF. CDR3 DNA sequence: TGTGCCAGCAGTTACTCGAGGTCAGGGGGCAGAGAAAAACTGTTTTTT.

The CDR3 DNA sequence: TGTGCCAGCAGCTTCACCAGTATCGCAAACTATGGCTACACCTTC. It yields the protein CASSFTSIANYGYTF. This chain uses TRBV7-2 with TRBJ1-2; D gene unclear. The CDR3 consists of 15 residues. Trimming left V 3 bases short and J 2 bases short, with 13 bases between. CDR1 and CDR2 from the germline V gene are SGHTA and FQGNSA.